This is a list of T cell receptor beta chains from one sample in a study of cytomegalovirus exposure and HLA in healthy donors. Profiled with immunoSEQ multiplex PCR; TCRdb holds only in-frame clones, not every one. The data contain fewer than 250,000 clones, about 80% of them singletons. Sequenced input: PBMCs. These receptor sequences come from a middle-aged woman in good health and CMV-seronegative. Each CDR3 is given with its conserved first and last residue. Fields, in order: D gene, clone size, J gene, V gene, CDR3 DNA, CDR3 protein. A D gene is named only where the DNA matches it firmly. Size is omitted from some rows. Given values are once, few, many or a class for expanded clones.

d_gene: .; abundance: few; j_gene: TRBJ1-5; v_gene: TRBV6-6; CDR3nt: TGTGCCAGCAGCATACTCCAGGGGCGGAATCAGCCCCAGCATTTT; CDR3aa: CASSILQGRNQPQHF
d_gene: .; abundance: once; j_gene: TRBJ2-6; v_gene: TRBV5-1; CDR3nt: TGCGCCAGCAGCTTTAGCGCGTATTCTGGGGCCAACGTCCTGACTTTC; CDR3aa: CASSFSAYSGANVLTF
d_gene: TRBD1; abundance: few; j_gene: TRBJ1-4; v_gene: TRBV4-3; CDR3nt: TGCGCCAGCAGCCAATCCCTAGGGGGGACAGGTCCTGAAAAACTGTTTTTT; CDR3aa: CASSQSLGGTGPEKLFF
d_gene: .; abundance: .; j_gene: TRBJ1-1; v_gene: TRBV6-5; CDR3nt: TGTGCCAGCAGGGGGTCCGGGGACACTGAAGCTTTCTTT; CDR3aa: CASRGSGDTEAFF
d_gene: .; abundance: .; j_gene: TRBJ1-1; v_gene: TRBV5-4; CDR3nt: TGTGCCAGCAGCATTTGGGGGGTTGGAGCGAACACTGAAGCTTTCTTT; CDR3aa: CASSIWGVGANTEAFF
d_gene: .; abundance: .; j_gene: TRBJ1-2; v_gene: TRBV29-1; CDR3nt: TGCAGCGTTGAAAAGGGAGCTAACTATGGCTACACCTTC; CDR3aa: CSVEKGANYGYTF
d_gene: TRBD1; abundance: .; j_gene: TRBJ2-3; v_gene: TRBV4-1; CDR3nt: TGCGCCAGTGGGACAGGAGGCACAGATACGCAGTATTTT; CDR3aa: CASGTGGTDTQYF
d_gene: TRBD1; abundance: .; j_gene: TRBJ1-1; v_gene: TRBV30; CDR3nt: TGTGCCTGGAGTGGACAGGGCTCGGAAGCTTTCTTT; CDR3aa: CAWSGQGSEAFF
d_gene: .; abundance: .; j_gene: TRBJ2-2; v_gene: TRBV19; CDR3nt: TGTGCCAGTAGTCCACAGGCGAACACCGGGGAGCTGTTTTTT; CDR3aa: CASSPQANTGELFF
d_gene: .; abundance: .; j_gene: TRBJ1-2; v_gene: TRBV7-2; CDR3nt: TGTGCCAGCAGCCTCGGACAGCCCGCTAACTATGGCTACACCTTC; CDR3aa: CASSLGQPANYGYTF
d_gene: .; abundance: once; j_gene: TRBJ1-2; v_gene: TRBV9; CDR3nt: TGTGCCAGCAGCACAGATTATGGCTACACCTTC; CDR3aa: CASSTDYGYTF
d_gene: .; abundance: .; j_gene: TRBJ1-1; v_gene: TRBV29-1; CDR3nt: TGCAGCGTTGAAGATCTTGGGGCGAACACTGAAGCTTTCTTT; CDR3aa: CSVEDLGANTEAFF
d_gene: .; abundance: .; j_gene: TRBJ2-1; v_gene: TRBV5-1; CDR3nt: TGCGCCAGCAGCTTGGCCAGAGGGTGGGATGAGCAGTTCTTC; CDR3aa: CASSLARGWDEQFF
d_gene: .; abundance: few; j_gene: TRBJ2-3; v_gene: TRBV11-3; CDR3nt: TGTGCCAGCAGCTTCCTTGGGGCCTCCACAGATACGCAGTATTTT; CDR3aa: CASSFLGASTDTQYF
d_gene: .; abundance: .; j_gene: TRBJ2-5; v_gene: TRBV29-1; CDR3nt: TGCAGCGTTGAACGGTGTCAGTACTTC; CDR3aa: CSVERCQYF
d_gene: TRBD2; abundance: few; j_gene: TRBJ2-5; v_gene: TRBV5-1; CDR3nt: TGCGCCAGCAGCATAGGACTAGCGGGAGATGGGCAAGAGACCCAGTACTTC; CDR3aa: CASSIGLAGDGQETQYF
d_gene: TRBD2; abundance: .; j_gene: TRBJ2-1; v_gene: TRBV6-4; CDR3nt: TGTGCCAGCAGTGACGAGGGGACTAGCGGGAGGGAGCAGTTCTTC; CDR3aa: CASSDEGTSGREQFF
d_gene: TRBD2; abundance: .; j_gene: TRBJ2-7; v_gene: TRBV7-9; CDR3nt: TGTGCCAGCAGCTTATCGGGGGGAGGTTACGAGCAGTACTTC; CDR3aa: CASSLSGGGYEQYF
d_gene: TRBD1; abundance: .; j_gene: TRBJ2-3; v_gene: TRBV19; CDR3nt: TGTGCCAGCGGGACAGGTAGCACAGATACGCAGTATTTT; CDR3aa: CASGTGSTDTQYF
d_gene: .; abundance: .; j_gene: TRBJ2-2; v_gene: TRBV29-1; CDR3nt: TGCAGCGTTCGGGTCCTAATCACCGGGGAGCTGTTTTTT; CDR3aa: CSVRVLITGELFF
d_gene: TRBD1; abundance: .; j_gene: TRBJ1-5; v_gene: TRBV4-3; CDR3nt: TGCGCCAGCAGCCAAGATTTTTCGACAGGGGTGAATCAGCCCCAGCATTTT; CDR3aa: CASSQDFSTGVNQPQHF
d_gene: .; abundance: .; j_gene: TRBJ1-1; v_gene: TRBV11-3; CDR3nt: TGTGCCAGCAGCTTAGACCGGGGGAACACTGAAGCTTTCTTT; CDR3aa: CASSLDRGNTEAFF
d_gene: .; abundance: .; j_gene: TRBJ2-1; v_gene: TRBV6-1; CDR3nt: TGTGCCAGCAGTGGGGTGGCAGAGGGATACAATGAGCAGTTCTTC; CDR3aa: CASSGVAEGYNEQFF
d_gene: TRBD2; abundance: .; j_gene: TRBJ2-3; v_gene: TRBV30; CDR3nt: TGTGCCTGGAGTGGAGCGGGAGCAGATACGCAGTATTTT; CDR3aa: CAWSGAGADTQYF
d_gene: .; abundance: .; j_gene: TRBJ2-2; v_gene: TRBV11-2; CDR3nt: TGTGCCAGCAGCTTAGGCCACAGGAGCTCCGGGGAGCTGTTTTTT; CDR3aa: CASSLGHRSSGELFF
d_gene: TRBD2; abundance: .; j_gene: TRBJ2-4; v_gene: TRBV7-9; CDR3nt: TGTGCCAGCAGCCTAGCGGGAGGGCTGGGAAACATTCAGTACTTC; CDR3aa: CASSLAGGLGNIQYF
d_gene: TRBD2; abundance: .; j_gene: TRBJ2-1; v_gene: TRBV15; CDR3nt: TGTGCCACCAGCAGGACCTCTAGGGGACTAGCGGGAGAGGTAGATGAGCAGTTCTTC; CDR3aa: CATSRTSRGLAGEVDEQFF
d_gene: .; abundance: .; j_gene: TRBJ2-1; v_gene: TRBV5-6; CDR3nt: TGTGCCAGCAGCTTGGATTGGAGCTCCTACAATGAGCAGTTCTTC; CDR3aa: CASSLDWSSYNEQFF
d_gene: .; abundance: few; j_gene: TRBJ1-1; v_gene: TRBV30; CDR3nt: TGTGCCTGCCAGGGGAGATGGACTGAAGCTTTCTTT; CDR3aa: CACQGRWTEAFF
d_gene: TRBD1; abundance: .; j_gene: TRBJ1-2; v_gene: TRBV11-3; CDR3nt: TGTGCCAGCAGCGAAAGACAGGGACTGGGCTACACCTTC; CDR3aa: CASSERQGLGYTF
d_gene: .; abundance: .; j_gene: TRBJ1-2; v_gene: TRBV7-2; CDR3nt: TGTGCCAGCAGCTTATGGGACACCCAAGGCTACACCTTC; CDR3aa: CASSLWDTQGYTF
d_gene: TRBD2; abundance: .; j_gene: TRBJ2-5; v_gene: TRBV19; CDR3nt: TGTGCCAGCAGTAAACTAGCGGCGGTGGAGACCCAGTACTTC; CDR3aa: CASSKLAAVETQYF
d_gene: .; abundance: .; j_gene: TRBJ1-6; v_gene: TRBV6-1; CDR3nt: TGTGCCAGCAGTGCCAGGGGTAATTCACCCCTCCACTTT; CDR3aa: CASSARGNSPLHF
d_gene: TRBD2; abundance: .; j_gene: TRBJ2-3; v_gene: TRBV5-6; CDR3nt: TGTGCCAGCAGCTTTACTAGCGGGAGTCAGACAGATACGCAGTATTTT; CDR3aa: CASSFTSGSQTDTQYF
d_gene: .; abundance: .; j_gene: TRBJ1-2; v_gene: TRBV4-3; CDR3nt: TGCGCCAGCAGCCAAGGGGGCCTGAATGCAGGCTACACCTTC; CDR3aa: CASSQGGLNAGYTF
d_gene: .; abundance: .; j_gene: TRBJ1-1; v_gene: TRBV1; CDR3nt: TGCACCAGCAGCCCCAGGGGGGCTCTTGAGGACACTGAAGCTTTCTTT; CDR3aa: CTSSPRGALEDTEAFF
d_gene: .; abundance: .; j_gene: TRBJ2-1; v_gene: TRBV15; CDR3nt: TGTGCCACCGGTACCCTAGGCACAAAGCAGTTCTTC; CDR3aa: CATGTLGTKQFF
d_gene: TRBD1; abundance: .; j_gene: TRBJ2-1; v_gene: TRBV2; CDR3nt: TGTGCCAGCACCCCCGGGACAGGGGTCGCTGGGGGTACCTACAATGAGCAGTTCTTC; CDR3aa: CASTPGTGVAGGTYNEQFF
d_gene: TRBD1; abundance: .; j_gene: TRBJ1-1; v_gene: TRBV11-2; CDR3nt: TGTGCCAGCAGCTTAGGGGGGACAGGGGGCGAGGAAGCTTTCTTT; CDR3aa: CASSLGGTGGEEAFF
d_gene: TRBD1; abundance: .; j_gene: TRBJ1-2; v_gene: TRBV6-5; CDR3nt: TGTGCCAGCAGTTACACGGACAGGGGTCATGGCTACACCTTC; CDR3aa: CASSYTDRGHGYTF
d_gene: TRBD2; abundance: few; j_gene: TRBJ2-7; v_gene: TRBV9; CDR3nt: TGTGCCAGCAGCGTAGGGTGGAGGGGCGGGAGGTCTTCCTACGAGCAGTACTTC; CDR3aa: CASSVGWRGGRSSYEQYF
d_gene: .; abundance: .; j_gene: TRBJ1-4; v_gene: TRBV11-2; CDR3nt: TGTGCCAGCAGACGAATAGGGGGTATTAATGAAAAACTGTTTTTT; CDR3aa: CASRRIGGINEKLFF
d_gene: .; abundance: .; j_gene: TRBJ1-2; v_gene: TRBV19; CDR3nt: TGTGCCAGTAGTACAACTCCTGAGGCGCCGTTGGGCTACACCTTC; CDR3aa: CASSTTPEAPLGYTF
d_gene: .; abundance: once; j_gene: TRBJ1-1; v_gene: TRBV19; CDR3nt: TGTGCCAGTAGTATCGCAACCGGGGCTTTCTTT; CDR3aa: CASSIATGAFF
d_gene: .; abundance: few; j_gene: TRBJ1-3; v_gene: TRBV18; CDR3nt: TGTGCCAGCTCGCAGCCGGGACAAGGATCTGGAAACACCATATATTTT; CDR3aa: CASSQPGQGSGNTIYF
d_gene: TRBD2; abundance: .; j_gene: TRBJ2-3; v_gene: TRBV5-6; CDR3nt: TGTGCCAGCAGCTTGGTAGGCGTCTGGCGGGAGGACGATACAGATACGCAGTATTTT; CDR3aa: CASSLVGVWREDDTDTQYF
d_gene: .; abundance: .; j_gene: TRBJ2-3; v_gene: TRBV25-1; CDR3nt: TGTGCCAGCAGGGAGGGGGCCTCTAGCACAGATACGCAGTATTTT; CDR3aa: CASREGASSTDTQYF
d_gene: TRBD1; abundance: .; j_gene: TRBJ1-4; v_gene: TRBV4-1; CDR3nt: TGCGCCAGCACCGCTTCCCCGGGACAGGGAAATGAAAAACTGTTTTTT; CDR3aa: CASTASPGQGNEKLFF
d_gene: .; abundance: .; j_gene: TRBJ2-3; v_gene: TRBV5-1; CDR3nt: TGCGCCAGCAGCTTGGCGACTGCCCCAGATACGCAGTATTTT; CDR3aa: CASSLATAPDTQYF
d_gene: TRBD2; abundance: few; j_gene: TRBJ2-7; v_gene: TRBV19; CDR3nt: TGTGCCAGTAAACAAAGTGCGGGAGGCTCCTACGAGCAGTACTTC; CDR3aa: CASKQSAGGSYEQYF